The rows below give T cell receptor beta chains drawn from one sample of a study of shared clonotypes between healthy human individuals. Assay used: immunoSEQ multiplex PCR; TCRdb lists only in-frame clones, some missing. Found here are 2,100,000 or so clones, about 94% of them singletons; the top ten hold more than 0.1%. Input material: naive CD4+ T cells sorted from blood. The receptor source for this set is a young man in good health. CDR3s include the opening cysteine and the closing phenylalanine or tryptophan. D genes are given only for firm matches. A clone size is listed for some rows: how often the clone was seen (once, few, many), or a class if it is expanded.

CDR3 DNA,CDR3 protein,V gene,J gene,D gene,clone size
TGTGCCAGCAGGCCGGGCGGGACTACAACCCAGTACTTC,CASRPGGTTTQYF,TRBV6-1,TRBJ2-5,TRBD2,once
TGTGCCAGCAGCTTATACAGGGGGCGGATTTACGAGCAGTACTTC,CASSLYRGRIYEQYF,TRBV7-2,TRBJ2-7,TRBD1,.
TGTGCCATCAGTCGCGTCCGGGACAGGGTAAAAAACGAGCAGTACTTC,CAISRVRDRVKNEQYF,TRBV10-3,TRBJ2-7,TRBD1,once
TGTGCCAGCAGCTTACGGACAGGGGGCTCCTACGAGCAGTACTTC,CASSLRTGGSYEQYF,TRBV5-4,TRBJ2-7,TRBD1,.
TGCAGCGCAGTGGGGCAGGGACACCATGAGCAGTTCTTC,CSAVGQGHHEQFF,TRBV29-1,TRBJ2-1,.,.
TGTGCCAGCAGCCAAGGACAGTCTTCCGGCGAGCAGTACTTC,CASSQGQSSGEQYF,TRBV7-6,TRBJ2-7,.,.
TGTGCCAGCAGTCCAAACAGGTCTGGAAACACCATATATTTT,CASSPNRSGNTIYF,TRBV2,TRBJ1-3,.,.
TGTGCCAGCAGTAGCGGGAGTGCAGATACGCAGTATTTT,CASSSGSADTQYF,TRBV25-1,TRBJ2-3,TRBD2,.
TGTGCCAGCAGTAGCGAGGGAGGACAGCCCCAGCATTTT,CASSSEGGQPQHF,TRBV6-1,TRBJ1-5,.,.
TGTGCCACCAGCAGGGACAGAAGCTCTGGAAACACCATATATTTT,CATSRDRSSGNTIYF,TRBV15,TRBJ1-3,.,.
TGTGCCATCGGTATCGCAGAAGAGACCCAGTACTTC,CAIGIAEETQYF,TRBV10-3,TRBJ2-5,.,.
TGTGCCAGCAGTTTCCGGACTAGTGGAGGGAACAATGAGCAGTTCTTC,CASSFRTSGGNNEQFF,TRBV6-5,TRBJ2-1,TRBD2,.
TGTGCCAGCAGCTTCCTCCAATGGTACCAAGAGACCCAGTACTTC,CASSFLQWYQETQYF,TRBV11-2,TRBJ2-5,.,.
TGCGCCAGCAGCTTGGCCGGGAGCACAGATACGCAGTATTTT,CASSLAGSTDTQYF,TRBV5-1,TRBJ2-3,.,few
TGTGCCAGCAGTAGAGGGCGGGAGCTGTTTTTT,CASSRGRELFF,TRBV6-5,TRBJ2-2,.,once
TGTGCCAGTCAATTCAAGGGGCAGGGGATCTACGGCTACACCTTC,CASQFKGQGIYGYTF,TRBV19,TRBJ1-2,.,.
TGTGCCAGCAGCAGGGGGGGCATCCAGCATTTT,CASSRGGIQHF,TRBV6-5,TRBJ1-5,TRBD1,.
TGTGCCAGCAGACAGCACGATACGCAGTATTTT,CASRQHDTQYF,TRBV6-5,TRBJ2-3,.,.